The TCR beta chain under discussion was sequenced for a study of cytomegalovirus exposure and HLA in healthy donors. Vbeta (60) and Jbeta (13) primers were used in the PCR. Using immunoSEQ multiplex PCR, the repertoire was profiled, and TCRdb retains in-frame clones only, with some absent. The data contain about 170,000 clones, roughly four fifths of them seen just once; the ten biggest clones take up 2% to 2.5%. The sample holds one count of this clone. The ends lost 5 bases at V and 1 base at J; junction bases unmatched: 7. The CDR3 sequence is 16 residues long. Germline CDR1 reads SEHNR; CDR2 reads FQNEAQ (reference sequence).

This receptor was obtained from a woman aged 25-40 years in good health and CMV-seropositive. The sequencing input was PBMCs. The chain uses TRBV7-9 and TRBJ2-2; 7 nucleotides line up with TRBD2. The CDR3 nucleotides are TGTGCCAGCAGCCCCGTAATAGCGGGGAACACCGGGGAGCTGTTTTTT. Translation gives CASSPVIAGNTGELFF.